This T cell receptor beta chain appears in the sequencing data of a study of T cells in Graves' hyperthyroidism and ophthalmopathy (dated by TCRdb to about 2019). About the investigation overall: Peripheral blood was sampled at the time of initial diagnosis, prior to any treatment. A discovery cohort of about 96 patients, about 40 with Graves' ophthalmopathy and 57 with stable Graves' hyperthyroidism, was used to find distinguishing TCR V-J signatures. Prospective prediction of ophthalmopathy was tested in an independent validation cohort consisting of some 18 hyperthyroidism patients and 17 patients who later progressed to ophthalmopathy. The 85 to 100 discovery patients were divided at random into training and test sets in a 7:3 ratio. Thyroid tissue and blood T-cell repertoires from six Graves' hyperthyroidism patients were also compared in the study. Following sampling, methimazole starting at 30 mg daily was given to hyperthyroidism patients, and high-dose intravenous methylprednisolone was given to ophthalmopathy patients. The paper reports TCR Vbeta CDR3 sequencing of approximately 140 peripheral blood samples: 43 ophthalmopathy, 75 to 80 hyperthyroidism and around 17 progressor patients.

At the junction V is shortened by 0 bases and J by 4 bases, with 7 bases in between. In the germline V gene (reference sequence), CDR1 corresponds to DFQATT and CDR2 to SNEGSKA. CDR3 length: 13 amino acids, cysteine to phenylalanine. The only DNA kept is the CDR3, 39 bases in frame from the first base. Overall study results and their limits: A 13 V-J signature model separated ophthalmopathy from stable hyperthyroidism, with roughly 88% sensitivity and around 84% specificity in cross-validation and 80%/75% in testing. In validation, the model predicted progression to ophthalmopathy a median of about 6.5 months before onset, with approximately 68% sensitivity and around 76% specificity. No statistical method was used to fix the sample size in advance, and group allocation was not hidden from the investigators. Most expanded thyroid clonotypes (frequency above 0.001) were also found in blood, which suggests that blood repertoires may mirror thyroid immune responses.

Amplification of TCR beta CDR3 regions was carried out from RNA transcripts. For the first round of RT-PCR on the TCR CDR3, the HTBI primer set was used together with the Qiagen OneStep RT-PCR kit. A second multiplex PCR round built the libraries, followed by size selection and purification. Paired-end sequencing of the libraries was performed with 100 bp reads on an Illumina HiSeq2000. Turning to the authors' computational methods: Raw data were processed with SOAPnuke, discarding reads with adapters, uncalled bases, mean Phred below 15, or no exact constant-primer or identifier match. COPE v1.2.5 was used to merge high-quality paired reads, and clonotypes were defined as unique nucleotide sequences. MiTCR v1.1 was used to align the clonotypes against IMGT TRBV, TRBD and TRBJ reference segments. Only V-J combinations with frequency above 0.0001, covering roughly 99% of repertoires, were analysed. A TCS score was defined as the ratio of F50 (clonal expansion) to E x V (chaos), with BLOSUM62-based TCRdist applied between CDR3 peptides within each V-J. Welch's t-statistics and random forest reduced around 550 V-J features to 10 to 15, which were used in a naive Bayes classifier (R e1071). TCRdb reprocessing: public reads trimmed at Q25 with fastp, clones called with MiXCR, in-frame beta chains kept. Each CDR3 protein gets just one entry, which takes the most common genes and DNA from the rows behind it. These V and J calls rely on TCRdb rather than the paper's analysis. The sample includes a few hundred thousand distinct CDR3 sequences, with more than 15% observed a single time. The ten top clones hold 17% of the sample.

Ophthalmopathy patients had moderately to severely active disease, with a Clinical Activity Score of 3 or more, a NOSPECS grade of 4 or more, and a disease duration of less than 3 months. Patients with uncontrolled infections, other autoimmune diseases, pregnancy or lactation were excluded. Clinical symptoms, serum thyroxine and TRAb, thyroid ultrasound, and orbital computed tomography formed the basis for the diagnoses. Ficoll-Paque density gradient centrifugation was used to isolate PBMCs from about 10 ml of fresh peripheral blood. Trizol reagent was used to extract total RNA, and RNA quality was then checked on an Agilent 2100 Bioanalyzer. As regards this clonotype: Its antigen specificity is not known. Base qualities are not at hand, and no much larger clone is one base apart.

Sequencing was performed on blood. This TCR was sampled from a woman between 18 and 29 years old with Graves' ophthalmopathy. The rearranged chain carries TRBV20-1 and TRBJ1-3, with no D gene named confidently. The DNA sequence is TGCAGTGCTAGAGAGGTTTCGGGAAACACCATATATTTT. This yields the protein CSAREVSGNTIYF.